This TCR beta chain was captured in a study of cytomegalovirus exposure and HLA in healthy donors. Looked up from germline, CDR1 is LGHNT and CDR2 is FRNRAP. Trimming took off 4 bases at V and 3 bases at J, with 21 bases between the two ends. The CDR3 sequence is 17 residues long. In the PCR, 60 Vbeta and 13 Jbeta primers were used. Produced via immunoSEQ multiplex PCR; TCRdb's table is partial and in-frame only. The sample carries 170,000 or so clones, over 75% recorded once. In regard to this clone: The antigen is not known.

Study-wide results and caveats: A cluster of highly shared sequence variants was likely a sequencing artifact.

This rearrangement joins TRBV12-5 to TRBJ1-2; possibly TRBD1 for D (5 bases). The specimen was PBMCs. The clonotype originates from a woman between 50 and 59 years old in good health and CMV-seronegative. CDR3 region: CASGWGGEREDYYGYTF. The CDR3 region has the DNA TGTGCTAGTGGTTGGGGGGGGGAGCGGGAGGACTACTATGGCTACACCTTC.